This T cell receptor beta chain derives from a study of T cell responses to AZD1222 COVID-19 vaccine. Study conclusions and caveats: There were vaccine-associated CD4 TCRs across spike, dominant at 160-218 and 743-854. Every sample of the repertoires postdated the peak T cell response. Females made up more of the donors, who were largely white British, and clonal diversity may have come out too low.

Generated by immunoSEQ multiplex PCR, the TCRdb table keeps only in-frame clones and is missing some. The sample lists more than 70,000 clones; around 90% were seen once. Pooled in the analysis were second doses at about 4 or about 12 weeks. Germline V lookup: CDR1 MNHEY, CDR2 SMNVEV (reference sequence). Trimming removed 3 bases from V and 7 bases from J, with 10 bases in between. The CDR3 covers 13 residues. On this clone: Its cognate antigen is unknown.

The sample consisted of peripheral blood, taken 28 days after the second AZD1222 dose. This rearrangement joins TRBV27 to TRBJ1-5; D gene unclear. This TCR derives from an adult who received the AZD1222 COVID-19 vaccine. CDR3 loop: CASSFGDTQPQHF. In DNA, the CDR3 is TGTGCCAGCAGTTTTGGAGATACGCAGCCCCAGCATTTT.